The table lists the clone carrying this T cell receptor (beta chain) with a few counts. Its antigen is unknown. Trimming removed 0 bases from V and 0 bases from J, with 10 bases in between. The CDR3 length is 16 residues. Per germline, CDR1 SGHRS and CDR2 YFSETQ. The data were obtained in a study of blood T cells in healthy people across ages. Study-level findings and limits: Strong correlation linked observed beta diversity and percent naive T cells.

A second roughly 6 to 12 cycle PCR used barcoded and J-beta primers. TCRdb redid the calling of the 5' RACE reads with MiXCR, one entry per CDR3 protein. The sample includes 1.5 million or so distinct CDR3 sequences, 35% to 45% seen only once; the top ten take 7.9%. The sample was blood. The V call is TRBV5-1, the J call TRBJ1-5; maybe TRBD1 (5 bases). The TCR sequence derives from a woman between 18 and 30 years old in good health. The CDR3 bases are TGCGCCAGCAGCTTGGCCTCGACAGCTAGCAATCAGCCCCAGCATTTT. Translating it yields CASSLASTASNQPQHF.